This passage covers 27 T cell receptor beta chains from one sample sequenced in a study of monozygotic twins with cystic fibrosis. Libraries were prepared by immunoSEQ multiplex PCR; TCRdb keeps only in-frame clonotypes and omits some of them. This sample has roughly 25,000 clones, with 75% to 95% found just once. Sample: blood. The receptor source for this set is a girl aged 2 to 9 with cystic fibrosis.

In DNA form, the CDR3 reads TGTGCCAGCCGACTCAGGGGTAGCTACGAGCAGTACTTC. It translates to CASRLRGSYEQYF. The chain has TRBV6-1 and TRBJ2-7; D perhaps matches TRBD1 (6 bases). Germline V gives CDR1 MNHNS, CDR2 SASEGT. Trimming cost V 8 bases and J 3 bases, with 14 bases left between them. This CDR3 region has 13 residues.

The chain joins TRBV30 to TRBJ2-1; tentative D call: TRBD2 (6 bases). From germline, CDR1 is GTSNPN and CDR2 SVGIG (reference sequence). The germline V and J ends were trimmed by 4 bases and 10 bases, with 20 bases remaining between them. The length of the CDR3 is 14 residues. The CDR3 reads CAWNPAGNQREQFF. The CDR3 DNA is TGTGCCTGGAATCCCGCGGGGAACCAGAGGGAGCAGTTCTTC.

The chain couples TRBV6-5 to TRBJ1-2, with 7 bases lining up with TRBD1. With V trimmed by 3 bases and J by 6 bases, 4 bases remained unmatched. Germline V lookup: CDR1 MNHEY, CDR2 SVGAGI. This CDR3 region has 13 residues. This chain's CDR3 is CASSYAGGHGYTF. The CDR3 DNA follows: TGTGCCAGCAGTTATGCAGGGGGTCATGGCTACACCTTC.

The rearrangement uses TRBV5-4 and TRBJ2-4, with D possibly matching TRBD2 (6 bases). The CDR3 loop spans 15 amino acids. Germline V lookup: CDR1 SGHNT, CDR2 YYREEE (reference sequence). V was trimmed by 4 bases and J by 2 bases, leaving 13 bases between them. The CDR3 sequence: CASSDRRGPKNIQYF. The CDR3 nucleotides are TGTGCCAGCAGCGATCGGAGGGGCCCCAAAAACATTCAGTACTTC.

V is TRBV7-8 and J is TRBJ2-5; tentatively, D is TRBD1 or TRBD2 (5 bases each). Germline V gene lookup returns CDR1 SGHVS and CDR2 FQNEAQ. V was pared by 5 bases and J by 4 bases, with 20 bases between. The CDR3 length is 16 residues. The CDR3 DNA sequence: TGTGCCAGCAGCCGGGGCAGGGTAGGGAGTGGAGAGACCCAGTACTTC. Protein product: CASSRGRVGSGETQYF.

This clone was picked up one time. The chain uses TRBV27 and TRBJ1-1; D may be TRBD1 (5 bases). Germline assignment: CDR1 MNHEY and CDR2 SMNVEV (reference sequence). V was trimmed by 9 bases and J by 2 bases, leaving 7 bases between them. There are 11 residues in the CDR3. The CDR3 DNA follows: TGTGCCAGTGGGGGAAACACTGAAGCTTTCTTT. Translating it yields CASGGNTEAFF.

The V gene is TRBV2, the J gene TRBJ1-1; D remains unclear. Germline V CDR1 and CDR2: SNHLY, FYNNEI. Trimming left V 6 bases short and J 1 base short, with 12 bases between. This CDR3 is built from 14 residues. The CDR3, as DNA: TGTGCCAGCAGGGGTTGGGTGAAGAACACTGAAGCTTTCTTT. It encodes CASRGWVKNTEAFF.

The V call is TRBV6-1, the J call TRBJ1-2; D is unresolved. Germline V CDR1 and CDR2: MNHNS, SASEGT. This CDR3 region has 14 residues. Trimming left V 2 bases short and J 8 bases short, with 15 bases between. This CDR3 reads CASSELLSFGGYTF. DNA for the CDR3: TGTGCCAGCAGTGAACTACTCAGTTTTGGAGGCTACACCTTC.

J is TRBJ2-5 and V is TRBV7-7, with 13 bases that match TRBD2. This CDR3 is built from 16 residues. The ends lost 1 base at V and 7 bases at J; junction bases unmatched: 6. Germline values: CDR1 SSHAT, CDR2 FNYEAQ (reference sequence). The CDR3 reads CASSLGGTSGAGTQYF. CDR3 DNA sequence: TGTGCCAGCAGCTTAGGAGGGACTAGCGGGGCGGGGACCCAGTACTTC.

V usage is TRBV13 and J usage is TRBJ1-2; D gene ambiguous. The CDR3 is 14 residues long. The V end lost 5 bases, the J end lost 3 bases, and 13 bases lay between the germline ends. The germline gives CDR1 PRHDT, CDR2 FYEKMQ (reference sequence). The DNA for the CDR3 is TGTGCCAGCAGCGCCCCAGGAGGGCACTATGGCTACACCTTC. Encoded protein: CASSAPGGHYGYTF.

The chain couples TRBV4-2 to TRBJ1-5; 7 bases align to TRBD1. CDR1 and CDR2 from the germline V gene are LGHNA and YNFKEQ. The CDR3 spans 22 residues. The V gene end was trimmed by 4 bases and the J gene end by 0 bases; junction bases not matched to a gene: 24. CDR3 in DNA: TGTGCCAGCAGCCCACAGCGACAGGGCCCTAATCCCGATATATATAGCAATCAGCCCCAGCATTTT. This gives the protein CASSPQRQGPNPDIYSNQPQHF.

The chain couples TRBV4-3 to TRBJ1-3; D gene unclear. CDR1 and CDR2 from the germline V gene are LGHNA and YSLEER. V was shortened by 0 bases and J by 4 bases, with 19 bases between the two germline ends. The CDR3 has 18 residues. In nucleotides, the CDR3 is TGCGCCAGCAGCCAAGATATTGGTTCCTTCACTAAGGGAAACACCATATATTTT. This translates into CASSQDIGSFTKGNTIYF.

This clone was observed a single time. The chain employs TRBV27 and TRBJ1-4; the D is unclear. Trimming stripped 6 bases from V and 3 bases from J, with 14 bases between. CDR3 length: 15 amino acids. Germline-derived CDR1 and CDR2 are MNHEY and SMNVEV (reference sequence). CDR3 protein: CASRQHGFANEKLFF. The CDR3 DNA sequence: TGTGCCAGCAGACAACACGGGTTTGCTAATGAAAAACTGTTTTTT.

This clone was detected once. V and J are TRBV2 and TRBJ1-2; possible D gene TRBD1, 6 bases. The CDR3 loop spans 13 amino acids. Germline CDR1 is SNHLY and CDR2 is FYNNEI. V was trimmed by 4 bases and J by 4 bases, leaving 10 bases between them. The CDR3 here is CASSVGTPYGYTF. The CDR3 DNA is TGTGCCAGCAGTGTCGGGACACCCTATGGCTACACCTTC.

The rearrangement uses TRBV29-1 and TRBJ2-7; 7 nucleotides agree with TRBD1. Per the germline V gene, CDR1 is SQVTM and CDR2 is ANQGSEA. This CDR3 is 13 amino acids long. V dropped 7 bases and J dropped 6; count of bases not matched to a gene: 12. The CDR3 bases are TGCAGCGCAAGGGGGACAGCCAACGTCGAGCAGTACTTC. Translated: CSARGTANVEQYF.

This chain joins TRBV19 and TRBJ2-7; D tentatively reads TRBD1 or TRBD2 (5 bases each). This CDR3 comprises 14 residues. Germline V gene sequence: CDR1 LNHDA, CDR2 SQIVND (reference sequence). V lost 4 bases, J lost 0 bases, and 10 bases lay in between. The CDR3 sequence is CASSTRGHSYEQYF. The CDR3 DNA sequence: TGTGCCAGTAGTACCCGGGGCCACTCCTACGAGCAGTACTTC.

The CDR3 loop reads CASSPELGGTEAFF. CDR3 nucleotide sequence: TGTGCCAGCAGCCCAGAATTGGGGGGCACTGAAGCTTTCTTT. The genes are TRBV7-6 and TRBJ1-1; the D gene is possibly TRBD1 (5 bases). V lost 5 bases and J 4 bases, leaving 14 bases between the germline ends. The CDR3 is 14 residues long. The V gene's germline CDR1 is SGHVS and CDR2 FNYEAQ.

The rearrangement joins TRBV5-1 to TRBJ1-2; the D gene is possibly TRBD1 (6 bases). CDR1 is SGHRS, CDR2 YFSETQ, per germline. There are 13 residues in the CDR3. Trimming left V 1 base short and J 11 bases short, with 15 bases between. CDR3 in amino acids: CASSLTGTIRYTF. In nucleotides, the CDR3 is TGCGCCAGCAGCTTGACAGGGACTATTAGGTACACCTTC.

The rearrangement uses TRBV19 and TRBJ1-5; D gene uncertain. The V and J ends lost 5 bases and 1 base respectively, with 15 bases between them. Germline assignment: CDR1 LNHDA and CDR2 SQIVND (reference sequence). This CDR3 has 16 residues. The CDR3 DNA follows: TGTGCCAGTAGTCTCCCCTGGACGCGGAGCAATCAGCCCCAGCATTTT. It yields the protein CASSLPWTRSNQPQHF.

The CDR3 sequence is CASSFSLRLAGLEQYF. DNA of the CDR3: TGTGCCAGCAGTTTTTCGCTAAGACTAGCGGGCTTGGAGCAGTACTTC. This chain links TRBV27 with TRBJ2-7; 10 bases are shared with TRBD2. Germline V gene lookup returns CDR1 MNHEY and CDR2 SMNVEV (reference sequence). J lost 7 bases, V lost 3 bases, and 12 bases had no gene match. The CDR3 is 16 residues long.

The V call is TRBV4-3, the J call TRBJ1-2; 7 positions match TRBD1. There are 15 residues in the CDR3. Germline CDR1 is LGHNA and CDR2 is YSLEER. With V trimmed by 0 bases and J by 4 bases, 5 bases remained unmatched. CDR3 loop: CASSQDRRGSYGYTF. The CDR3 nucleotides read TGCGCCAGCAGCCAAGATCGCAGGGGGAGCTATGGCTACACCTTC.

V gene TRBV2 combines with J gene TRBJ1-1, with D maybe TRBD1 (6 bases). Germline values: CDR1 SNHLY, CDR2 FYNNEI. The CDR3 is 15 residues long. V was shortened by 1 base and J by 0 bases, with 9 bases between the two germline ends. The CDR3 region is CASSEGTALNTEAFF. The CDR3 DNA follows: TGTGCCAGCAGTGAAGGGACAGCACTGAACACTGAAGCTTTCTTT.

The genes are TRBV29-1 and TRBJ1-2, with D perhaps TRBD1 (6 bases). CDR1 SQVTM and CDR2 ANQGSEA come from the germline V gene. The CDR3 sequence is 12 residues long. V lost 7 bases to trimming and J lost 8 bases, with 17 bases between them. This CDR3 reads CSAPRGNRGYTF. The CDR3 region has the DNA TGCAGCGCCCCTAGGGGGAATCGAGGCTACACCTTC.

V gene TRBV5-3 combines with J gene TRBJ1-6; D is perhaps TRBD1 (6 bases). TRBV5-3 is an ORF for which the function is uncertain. Trimming stripped 0 bases from V and 10 bases from J, with 14 bases between. The CDR3 is made up of 15 amino acids. The CDR3 nucleotides are TGTGCCAGAAGCTTGGGTCAGGGGCTGAACTCACCCCTCCACTTT. Its translation is CARSLGQGLNSPLHF.

This chain joins TRBV14 and TRBJ2-7; 14 nucleotides agree with TRBD2. Losses at the gene ends were 4 bases for V and 1 base for J; bases not matched to a gene: 6. The CDR3 loop spans 17 amino acids. The germline V gene has CDR1 SGHDN and CDR2 FVKESK. The CDR3 region is CASSPTSGGVRSYEQYF. The DNA of the CDR3 is TGTGCCAGCAGCCCGACTAGCGGGGGGGTGCGGTCCTACGAGCAGTACTTC. The full variable domain, with the rest looked up from reference TRBV14 and TRBJ2-7, is EAGVTQFPSHSVIEKGQTVTLRCDPISGHDNLYWYRRVMGKEIKFLLHFVKESKQDESGMPNNRFLAERTGGTYSTLKVQPAELEDSGVYFCASSPTSGGVRSYEQYFGPGTRLTVT.

Here the CDR3 reads CASSQDQEGNTIYF. The CDR3, as DNA: TGTGCCAGCAGCCAAGACCAGGAAGGAAACACCATATATTTT. The gene calls are TRBV14 and TRBJ1-3; D call uncertain. The V gene lost 0 bases and the J gene lost 4 bases, with 7 bases spanning the gap. Germline loops: CDR1 SGHDN, CDR2 FVKESK. The CDR3 loop spans 14 amino acids.

This clone appeared once. The chain links TRBV10-3 to TRBJ2-7; TRBD2 aligns across 8 bases. V lost 10 bases, J lost 7 bases, and 15 bases stayed unmatched. The CDR3 extends over 14 amino acids. Germline assignment: CDR1 ENHRY and CDR2 SYGVKD. The CDR3 is CATQLGGGSEEQYF. In DNA, the CDR3 is TGTGCCACTCAGCTTGGCGGGGGGTCGGAGGAGCAGTACTTC.